The present T cell receptor (beta chain) was sequenced within a study of T cells after posttransplantation cyclophosphamide. Study-level results: TRB overlap between skin or GI tissue T cells and blood was limited. Later post-transplant blood repertoires were often dominated by donor CD8+ memory clones. After PTCy, TRB diversity resembled that of CNI/methotrexate controls.

About this clone itself: Its antigen is not identified.

This CDR3 region has 16 residues. Germline V gene lookup returns CDR1 WNHNN and CDR2 SYGVQD (reference sequence). The ends were cut back, 0 bases at V and 4 bases at J, with 15 bases in the middle. Treatment was busulfan-fludarabine conditioning, a marrow graft, and cyclophosphamide on days +3 and +4. Assay: immunoSEQ multiplex PCR; the TCRdb copy retains only in-frame clones and omits some. The profile shows about 2,500 clones, less than 85% of them singletons. This TCR came from a young adult male patient who received an allogeneic stem cell transplant from a related donor, was CMV-positive, and had acute GVHD only. Some T cells may possibly be graft donor cells. The specimen was PBMCs, collected after allogeneic stem cell transplant with posttransplant cyclophosphamide. The V call is TRBV10-1, the J call TRBJ1-2, with D perhaps matching TRBD1 (5 bases). The chain's CDR3 is CASSESYQGILYGYTF. CDR3 coding DNA: TGCGCCAGCAGTGAGTCGTATCAGGGTATACTCTATGGCTACACCTTC.